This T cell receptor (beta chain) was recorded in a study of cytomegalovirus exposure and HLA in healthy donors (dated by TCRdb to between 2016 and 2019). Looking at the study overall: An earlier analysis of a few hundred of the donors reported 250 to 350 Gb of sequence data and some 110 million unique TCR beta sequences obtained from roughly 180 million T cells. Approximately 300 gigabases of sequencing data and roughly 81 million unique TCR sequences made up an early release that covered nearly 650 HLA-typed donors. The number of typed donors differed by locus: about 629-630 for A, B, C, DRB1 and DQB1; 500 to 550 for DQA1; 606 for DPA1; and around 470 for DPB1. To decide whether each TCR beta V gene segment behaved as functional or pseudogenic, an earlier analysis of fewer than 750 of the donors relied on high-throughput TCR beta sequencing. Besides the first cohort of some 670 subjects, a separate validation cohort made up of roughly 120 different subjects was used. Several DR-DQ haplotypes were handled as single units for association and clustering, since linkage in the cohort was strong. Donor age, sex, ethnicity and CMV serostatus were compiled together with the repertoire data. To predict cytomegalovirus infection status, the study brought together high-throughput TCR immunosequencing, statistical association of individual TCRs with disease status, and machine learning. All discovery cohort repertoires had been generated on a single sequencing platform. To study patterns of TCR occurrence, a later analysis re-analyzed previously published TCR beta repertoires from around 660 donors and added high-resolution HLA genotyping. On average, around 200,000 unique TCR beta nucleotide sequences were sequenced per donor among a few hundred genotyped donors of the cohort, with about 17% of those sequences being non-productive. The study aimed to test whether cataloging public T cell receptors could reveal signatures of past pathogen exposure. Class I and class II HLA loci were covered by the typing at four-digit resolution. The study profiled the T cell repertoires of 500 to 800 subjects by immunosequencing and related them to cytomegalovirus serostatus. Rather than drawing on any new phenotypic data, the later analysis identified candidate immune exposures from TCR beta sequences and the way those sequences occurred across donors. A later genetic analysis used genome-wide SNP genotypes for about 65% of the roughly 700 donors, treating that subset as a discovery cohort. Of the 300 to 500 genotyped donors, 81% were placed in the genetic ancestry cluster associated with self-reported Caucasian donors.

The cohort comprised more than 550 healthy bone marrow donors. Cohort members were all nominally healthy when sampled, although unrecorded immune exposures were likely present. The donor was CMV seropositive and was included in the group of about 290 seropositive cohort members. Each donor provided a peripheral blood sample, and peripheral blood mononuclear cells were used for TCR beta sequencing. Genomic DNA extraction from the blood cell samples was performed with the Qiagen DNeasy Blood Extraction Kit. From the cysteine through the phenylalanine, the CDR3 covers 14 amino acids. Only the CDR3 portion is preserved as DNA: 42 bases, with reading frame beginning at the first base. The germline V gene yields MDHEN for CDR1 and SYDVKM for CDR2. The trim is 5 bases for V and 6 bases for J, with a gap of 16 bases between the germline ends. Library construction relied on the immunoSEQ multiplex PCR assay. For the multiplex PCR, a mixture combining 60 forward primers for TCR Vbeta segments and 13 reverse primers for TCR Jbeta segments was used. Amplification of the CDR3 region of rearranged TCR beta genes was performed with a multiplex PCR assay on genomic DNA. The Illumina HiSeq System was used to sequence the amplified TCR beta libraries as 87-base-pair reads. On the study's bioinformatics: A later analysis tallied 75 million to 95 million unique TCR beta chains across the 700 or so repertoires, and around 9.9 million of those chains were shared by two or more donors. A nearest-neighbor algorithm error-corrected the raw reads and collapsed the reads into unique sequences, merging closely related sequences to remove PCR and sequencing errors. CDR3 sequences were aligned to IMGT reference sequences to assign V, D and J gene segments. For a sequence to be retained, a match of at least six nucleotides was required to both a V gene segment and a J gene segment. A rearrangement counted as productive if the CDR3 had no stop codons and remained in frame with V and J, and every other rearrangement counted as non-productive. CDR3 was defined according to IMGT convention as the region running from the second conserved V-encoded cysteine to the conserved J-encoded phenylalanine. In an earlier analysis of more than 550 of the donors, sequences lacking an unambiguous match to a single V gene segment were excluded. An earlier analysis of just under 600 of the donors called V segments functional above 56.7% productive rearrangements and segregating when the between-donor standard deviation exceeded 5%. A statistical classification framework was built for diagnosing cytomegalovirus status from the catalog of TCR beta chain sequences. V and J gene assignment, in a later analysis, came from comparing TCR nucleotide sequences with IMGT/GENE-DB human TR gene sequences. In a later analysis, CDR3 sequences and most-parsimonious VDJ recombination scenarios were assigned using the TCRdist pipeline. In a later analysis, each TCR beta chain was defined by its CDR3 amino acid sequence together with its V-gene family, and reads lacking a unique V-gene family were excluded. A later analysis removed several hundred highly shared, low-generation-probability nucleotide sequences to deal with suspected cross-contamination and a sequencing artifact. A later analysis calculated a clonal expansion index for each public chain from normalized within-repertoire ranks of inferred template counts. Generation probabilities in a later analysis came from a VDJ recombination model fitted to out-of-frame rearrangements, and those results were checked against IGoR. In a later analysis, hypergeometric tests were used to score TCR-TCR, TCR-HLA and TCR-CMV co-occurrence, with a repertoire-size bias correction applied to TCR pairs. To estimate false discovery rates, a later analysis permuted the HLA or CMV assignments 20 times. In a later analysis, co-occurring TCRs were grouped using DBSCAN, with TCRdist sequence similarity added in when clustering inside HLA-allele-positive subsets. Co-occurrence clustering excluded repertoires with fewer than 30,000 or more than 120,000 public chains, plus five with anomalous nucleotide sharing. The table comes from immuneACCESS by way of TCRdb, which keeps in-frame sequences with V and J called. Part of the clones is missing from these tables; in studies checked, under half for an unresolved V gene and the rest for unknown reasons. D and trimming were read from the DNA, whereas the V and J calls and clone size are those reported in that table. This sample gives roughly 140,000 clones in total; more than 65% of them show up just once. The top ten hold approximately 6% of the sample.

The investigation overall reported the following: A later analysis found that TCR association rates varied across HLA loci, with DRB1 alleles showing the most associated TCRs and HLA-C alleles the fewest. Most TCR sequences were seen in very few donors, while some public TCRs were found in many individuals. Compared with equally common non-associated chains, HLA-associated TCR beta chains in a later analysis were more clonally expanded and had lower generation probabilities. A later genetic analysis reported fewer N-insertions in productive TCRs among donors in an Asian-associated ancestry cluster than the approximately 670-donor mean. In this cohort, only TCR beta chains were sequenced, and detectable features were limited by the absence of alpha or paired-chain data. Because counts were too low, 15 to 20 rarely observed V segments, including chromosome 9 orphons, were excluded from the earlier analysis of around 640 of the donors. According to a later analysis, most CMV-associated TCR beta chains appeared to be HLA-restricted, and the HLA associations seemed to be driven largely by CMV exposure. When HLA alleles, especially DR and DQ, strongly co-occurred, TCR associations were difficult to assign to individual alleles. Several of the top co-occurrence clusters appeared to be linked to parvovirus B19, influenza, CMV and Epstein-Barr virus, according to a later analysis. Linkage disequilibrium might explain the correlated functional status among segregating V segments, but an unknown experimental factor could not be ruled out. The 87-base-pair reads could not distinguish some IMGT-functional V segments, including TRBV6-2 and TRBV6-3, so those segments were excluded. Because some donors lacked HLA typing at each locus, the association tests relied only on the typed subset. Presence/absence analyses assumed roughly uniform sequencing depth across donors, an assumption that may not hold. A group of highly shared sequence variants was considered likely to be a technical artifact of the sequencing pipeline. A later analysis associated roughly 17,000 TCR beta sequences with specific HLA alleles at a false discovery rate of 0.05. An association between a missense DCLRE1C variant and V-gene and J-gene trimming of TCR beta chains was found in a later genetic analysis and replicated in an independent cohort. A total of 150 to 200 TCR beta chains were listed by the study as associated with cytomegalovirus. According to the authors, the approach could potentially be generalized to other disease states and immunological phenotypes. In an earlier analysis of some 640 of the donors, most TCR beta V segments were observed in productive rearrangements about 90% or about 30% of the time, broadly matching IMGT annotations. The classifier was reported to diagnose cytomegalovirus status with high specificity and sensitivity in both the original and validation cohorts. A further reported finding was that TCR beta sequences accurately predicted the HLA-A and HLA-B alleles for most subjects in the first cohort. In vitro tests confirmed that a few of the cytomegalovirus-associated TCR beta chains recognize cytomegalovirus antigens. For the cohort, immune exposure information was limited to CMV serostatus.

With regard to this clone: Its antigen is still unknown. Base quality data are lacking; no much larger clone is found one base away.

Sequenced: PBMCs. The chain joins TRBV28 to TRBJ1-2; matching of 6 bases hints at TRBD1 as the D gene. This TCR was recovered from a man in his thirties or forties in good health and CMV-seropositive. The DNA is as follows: TGTGCCAGCAGTAACAGGGTCCCGAAGAATGGCTACACCTTC. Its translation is CASSNRVPKNGYTF.